A selection of T cell receptor beta chains follows, all from one sample in a study of blood T cell repertoires in COVID-19. The data were produced by immunoSEQ multiplex PCR, yet TCRdb's version contains in-frame clones alone and is incomplete. The top ten hold around 4% of the sample, which has hundreds of thousands of clones, around 85% seen once. Sequencing was done on a sample of peripheral blood. The receptor source for this set is a woman in her fifties or sixties with active or convalescent COVID-19. The CDR3 runs from the conserved cysteine through the conserved F or W. A D gene is named only where the DNA matches it firmly. Clone size is given for some rows only: seen once, a few or many times, or a class if the clone is expanded.

size: .; D: .; J: TRBJ1-1; length: 14; V: TRBV7-9; DNA: TGTGCCAGCAGCTTGGGAGAGGCGAGCACTGAAGCTTTCTTT; CDR3: CASSLGEASTEAFF
size: .; D: .; J: TRBJ2-7; length: 14; V: TRBV27; DNA: TGTGCCAGCAGACCTCGGACAGCATCCTACGAGCAGTACTTC; CDR3: CASRPRTASYEQYF
size: few; D: TRBD1; J: TRBJ1-2; length: 14; V: TRBV7-9; DNA: TGTGCCAGCAGCCCGGGACAGGGGCACTATGGCTACACCTTC; CDR3: CASSPGQGHYGYTF
size: .; D: .; J: TRBJ1-4; length: 16; V: TRBV18; DNA: TGTGCCAGCTCACGAGGGAGACTAACAACTAATGAAAAACTGTTTTTT; CDR3: CASSRGRLTTNEKLFF
size: .; D: .; J: TRBJ1-5; length: 15; V: TRBV21-1; DNA: TGTGCCAGCAGTGATGGGACAGGTTCGGGACAGCCCCAGCATTTT; CDR3: CASSDGTGSGQPQHF
size: .; D: TRBD2; J: TRBJ2-5; length: 13; V: TRBV6-1; DNA: TGTGCCAGCAGTGAGACTAGCCTGAAGACCCAGTACTTC; CDR3: CASSETSLKTQYF
size: .; D: .; J: TRBJ1-1; length: 14; V: TRBV7-9; DNA: TGTGCCAGCAGCTTAGGGGGGGTTAGCACTGAAGCTTTCTTT; CDR3: CASSLGGVSTEAFF
size: many; D: TRBD1; J: TRBJ1-3; length: 14; V: TRBV3-1/TRBV3-2; DNA: TGTGCCAGCAGCCAAGGGGACAGTGGAAACACCATATATTTT; CDR3: CASSQGDSGNTIYF
size: once; D: TRBD1; J: TRBJ2-1; length: 13; V: TRBV6-5; DNA: TGTGCCAGCAGCAAGGACAGGGGAAGGCAGCAGTTCTTC; CDR3: CASSKDRGRQQFF
size: .; D: TRBD1; J: TRBJ1-3; length: 14; V: TRBV11-2; DNA: TGTGCCAGCAGCTTAGGTCAGGGGGCGGACACCATATATTTT; CDR3: CASSLGQGADTIYF
size: .; D: TRBD1; J: TRBJ1-5; length: 14; V: TRBV30; DNA: TGTGCCTGGAGTCCCGGGACAGCCAATCAGCCCCAGCATTTT; CDR3: CAWSPGTANQPQHF
size: .; D: .; J: TRBJ2-1; length: 13; V: TRBV12-3/TRBV12-4; DNA: TGTGCCAGCAGTCCCCAAAGCGAGAGTGAGCAGTTCTTC; CDR3: CASSPQSESEQFF
size: .; D: .; J: TRBJ1-5; length: 13; V: TRBV10-3; DNA: TGTGCCATCAGTGAGCAGGCCAATCAGCCCCAGCATTTT; CDR3: CAISEQANQPQHF
size: .; D: .; J: TRBJ2-1; length: 12; V: TRBV9; DNA: TGTGCCAGCAGCGTAGGACTCAATGAGCAGTTCTTC; CDR3: CASSVGLNEQFF
size: few; D: TRBD1; J: TRBJ1-2; length: 14; V: TRBV30; DNA: TGTGCCTGGCGTCCCAGGGGGCCCAACTATGGCTACACCTTC; CDR3: CAWRPRGPNYGYTF
size: .; D: .; J: TRBJ2-7; length: 14; V: TRBV5-1; DNA: TGCGCCAGCAGCTTGGCCATGGGGGGCTACGAGCAGTACTTC; CDR3: CASSLAMGGYEQYF
size: .; D: TRBD2; J: TRBJ2-5; length: 15; V: TRBV7-2; DNA: TGTGCCAGCAGCTTAGCGGGAGGGTACCAAGAGACCCAGTACTTC; CDR3: CASSLAGGYQETQYF
size: few; D: .; J: TRBJ1-4; length: 15; V: TRBV10-3; DNA: TGTGCCATCAGTGAGGACAGAGCAACTAATGAAAAACTGTTTTTT; CDR3: CAISEDRATNEKLFF
size: .; D: .; J: TRBJ1-2; length: 13; V: TRBV2; DNA: TGTGCCAGCAGTGAAGCGCGTAGCTATGGCTACACCTTC; CDR3: CASSEARSYGYTF
size: .; D: .; J: TRBJ2-1; length: 11; V: TRBV7-9; DNA: TGTGCCAGCAGCGTTACGAGCACGCAGTTCTTC; CDR3: CASSVTSTQFF
size: few; D: .; J: TRBJ1-5; length: 15; V: TRBV3-1/TRBV3-2; DNA: TGTGCCAGCAGCCAAGATCCGAGGTTCAATCAGCCCCAGCATTTT; CDR3: CASSQDPRFNQPQHF
size: .; D: .; J: TRBJ1-2; length: 14; V: TRBV5-5; DNA: TGTGCCAGCAGTGAGTCGGTCCATAACTATGGCTACACCTTC; CDR3: CASSESVHNYGYTF
size: .; D: TRBD2; J: TRBJ2-1; length: 16; V: TRBV5-5; DNA: TGTGCCAGCAGCTCGGGGGGACTCCGCCCCTACAATGAGCAGTTCTTC; CDR3: CASSSGGLRPYNEQFF
size: .; D: TRBD1; J: TRBJ1-2; length: 16; V: TRBV19; DNA: TGTGCCAGTAGTATTCCGAACAGGGGAAAGGACTATGGCTACACCTTC; CDR3: CASSIPNRGKDYGYTF
size: .; D: .; J: TRBJ1-1; length: 14; V: TRBV28; DNA: TGTGCCAGCAGTTTGGGGCGGTTGGGCACTGAAGCTTTCTTT; CDR3: CASSLGRLGTEAFF
size: .; D: TRBD1; J: TRBJ2-5; length: 14; V: TRBV18; DNA: TGTGCCAGCTCACCTATGACAGGGGTAGAGACCCAGTACTTC; CDR3: CASSPMTGVETQYF
size: .; D: .; J: TRBJ1-1; length: 14; V: TRBV2; DNA: TGTGCCAGCGGGGCTCTCTCTACTGGCACTGAAGCTTTCTTT; CDR3: CASGALSTGTEAFF
size: .; D: .; J: TRBJ2-7; length: 14; V: TRBV14; DNA: TGTGCCAGCAGCCGCAGGGGCAGTTCCTACGAGCAGTACTTC; CDR3: CASSRRGSSYEQYF
size: .; D: .; J: TRBJ2-1; length: 15; V: TRBV18; DNA: TGTGCCAGCTCCCCGGACAGCAGCTCCTACAATGAGCAGTTCTTC; CDR3: CASSPDSSSYNEQFF
size: .; D: .; J: TRBJ2-1; length: 14; V: TRBV6-5; DNA: TGTGCCAGCAGTACCACAGGGTTATACAATGAGCAGTTCTTC; CDR3: CASSTTGLYNEQFF
size: .; D: TRBD2; J: TRBJ2-1; length: 13; V: TRBV24-1; DNA: TGTGCCACGGCGGGAGGGCCTGGGTATGAGCAGTTCTTC; CDR3: CATAGGPGYEQFF
size: few; D: .; J: TRBJ1-1; length: 13; V: TRBV30; DNA: TGTGCCTGGAGTATGCAGATGAACACTGAAGCTTTCTTT; CDR3: CAWSMQMNTEAFF
size: .; D: .; J: TRBJ2-1; length: 11; V: TRBV5-4; DNA: TGTGCCAGCAGCAAAACTCGGGAGCAGTTCTTC; CDR3: CASSKTREQFF
size: .; D: .; J: TRBJ1-2; length: 15; V: TRBV3-1/TRBV3-2; DNA: TGTGCCAGCAGCCCCGGTCCAGGTCCTAACTATGGCTACACCTTC; CDR3: CASSPGPGPNYGYTF
size: .; D: TRBD1; J: TRBJ1-6; length: 15; V: TRBV10-3; DNA: TGTGCCATCAGCTCCCAGGGGGTAACCAATTCACCCCTCCACTTT; CDR3: CAISSQGVTNSPLHF
size: .; D: TRBD1; J: TRBJ1-2; length: 14; V: TRBV28; DNA: TGTGCCAGCACCGAGGACAGGGCCCACTATGGCTACACCTTC; CDR3: CASTEDRAHYGYTF
size: .; D: TRBD1; J: TRBJ2-2; length: 15; V: TRBV10-3; DNA: TGTGCCACACGGACAGGGGGCATCGGCACCGGGGAGCTGTTTTTT; CDR3: CATRTGGIGTGELFF
size: .; D: TRBD1; J: TRBJ1-6; length: 15; V: TRBV27; DNA: TGTGCCAGCAGTTCGCTAACAGGGGGCAATTCACCCCTCCACTTT; CDR3: CASSSLTGGNSPLHF
size: .; D: TRBD1; J: TRBJ1-2; length: 14; V: TRBV19; DNA: TGTGCCAGTAGTAGAGACAGGGGGCTCGATGGCTACACCTTC; CDR3: CASSRDRGLDGYTF
size: .; D: .; J: TRBJ2-2; length: 13; V: TRBV12-3/TRBV12-4; DNA: TGTGCCAGCAGCCCCCCTTATACCGGGGAGCTGTTTTTT; CDR3: CASSPPYTGELFF
size: many; D: .; J: TRBJ2-3; length: 13; V: TRBV7-9; DNA: TGTGCCAGCAGCTTATTCTCCACAGATACGCAGTATTTT; CDR3: CASSLFSTDTQYF
size: .; D: .; J: TRBJ1-1; length: 17; V: TRBV9; DNA: TGTGCCAGCAGCGGGAGGGCGGGGCAGGGAGTGAACACTGAAGCTTTCTTT; CDR3: CASSGRAGQGVNTEAFF
size: once; D: TRBD1; J: TRBJ2-7; length: 15; V: TRBV5-1; DNA: TGCGCCAGCAGCCGAACCAGGGACAGGGTACACGAGCAGTACTTC; CDR3: CASSRTRDRVHEQYF
size: .; D: TRBD1; J: TRBJ2-7; length: 13; V: TRBV2; DNA: TGTGCCAGCAGTGAGGACAGGGTCTACGAGCAGTACTTC; CDR3: CASSEDRVYEQYF
size: .; D: TRBD2; J: TRBJ2-7; length: 14; V: TRBV7-2; DNA: TGTGCCAGCAGCATCAGCGGGGGAGCCTACGAGCAGTACTTC; CDR3: CASSISGGAYEQYF
size: .; D: .; J: TRBJ1-5; length: 15; V: TRBV10-2; DNA: TGCGCCAGCAGTGAGTCCGGGGGGCGCAATCAGCCCCAGCATTTT; CDR3: CASSESGGRNQPQHF
size: few; D: .; J: TRBJ1-1; length: 15; V: TRBV5-4; DNA: TGTGCCAGCAGCTTGGTGGGCTCCGGAGGTACTGAAGCTTTCTTT; CDR3: CASSLVGSGGTEAFF
size: .; D: .; J: TRBJ2-7; length: 16; V: TRBV11-1; DNA: TGTGCCAGCAGCCGACTAAGCGCCACTCGCCCTGGGGAGCAGTACTTC; CDR3: CASSRLSATRPGEQYF
size: .; D: .; J: TRBJ1-2; length: 13; V: TRBV5-8; DNA: TGTGCCAGCAGCTTGTCCGGGATCTATGGCTACACCTTC; CDR3: CASSLSGIYGYTF